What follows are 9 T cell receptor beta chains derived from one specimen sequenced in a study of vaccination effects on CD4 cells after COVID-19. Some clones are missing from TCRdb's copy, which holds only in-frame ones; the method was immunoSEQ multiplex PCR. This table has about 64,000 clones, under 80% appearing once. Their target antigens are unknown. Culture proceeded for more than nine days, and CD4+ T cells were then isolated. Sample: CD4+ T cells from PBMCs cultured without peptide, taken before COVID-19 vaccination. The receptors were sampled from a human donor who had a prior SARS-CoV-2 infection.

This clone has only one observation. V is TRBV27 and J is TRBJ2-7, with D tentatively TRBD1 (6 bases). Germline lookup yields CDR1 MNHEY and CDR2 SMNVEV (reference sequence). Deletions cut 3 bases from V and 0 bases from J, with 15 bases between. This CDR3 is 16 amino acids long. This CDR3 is CASSFTTGEPSYEQYF. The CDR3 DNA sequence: TGTGCCAGCAGTTTTACGACAGGCGAGCCCTCCTACGAGCAGTACTTC.

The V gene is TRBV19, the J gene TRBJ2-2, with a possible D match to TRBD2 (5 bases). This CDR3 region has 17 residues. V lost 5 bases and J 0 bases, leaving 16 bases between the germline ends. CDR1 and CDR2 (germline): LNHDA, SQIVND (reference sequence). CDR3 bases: TGTGCCAGTAGTCCCTACTCGAGAGGGCCGAACACCGGGGAGCTGTTTTTT. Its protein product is CASSPYSRGPNTGELFF.

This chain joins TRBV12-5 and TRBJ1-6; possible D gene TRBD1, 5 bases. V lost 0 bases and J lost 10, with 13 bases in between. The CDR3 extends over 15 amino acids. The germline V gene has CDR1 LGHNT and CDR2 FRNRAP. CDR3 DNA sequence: TGTGCTAGTGGTTTGGTACGGGAGGGGCAATCACCCCTCCACTTT. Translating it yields CASGLVREGQSPLHF.

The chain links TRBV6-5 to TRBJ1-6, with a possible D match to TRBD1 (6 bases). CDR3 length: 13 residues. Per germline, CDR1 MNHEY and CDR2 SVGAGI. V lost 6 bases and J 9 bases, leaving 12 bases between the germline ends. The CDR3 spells CASRIGQTSPLHF. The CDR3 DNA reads TGTGCCAGCAGGATCGGACAGACTTCACCCCTCCACTTT.

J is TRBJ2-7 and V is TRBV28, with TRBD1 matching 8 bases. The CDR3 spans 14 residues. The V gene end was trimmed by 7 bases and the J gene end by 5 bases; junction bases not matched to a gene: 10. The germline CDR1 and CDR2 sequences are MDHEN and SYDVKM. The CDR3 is CASNPGQGFDEQYF. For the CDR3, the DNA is TGTGCCAGCAACCCCGGACAGGGTTTCGACGAGCAGTACTTC. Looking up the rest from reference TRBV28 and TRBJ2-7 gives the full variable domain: DVKVTQSSRYLVKRTGEKVFLECVQDMDHENMFWYRQDPGLGLRLIYFSYDVKMKEKGDIPEGYSVSREKKERFSLILESASTNQTSMYLCASNPGQGFDEQYFGPGTRLTVT.

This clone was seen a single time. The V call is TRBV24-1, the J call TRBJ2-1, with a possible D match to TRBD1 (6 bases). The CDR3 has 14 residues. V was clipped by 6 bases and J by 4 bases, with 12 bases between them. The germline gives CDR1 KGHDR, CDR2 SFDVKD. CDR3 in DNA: TGTGCCACCAGTATCGGACAGCAATACAATGAGCAGTTCTTC. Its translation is CATSIGQQYNEQFF.

CDR3 sequence reads: CASSPPGGDEQFF. DNA of the CDR3: TGTGCCAGCTCACCACCAGGAGGCGATGAGCAGTTCTTC. The chain combines TRBV18 with TRBJ2-1; D perhaps matches TRBD2 (5 bases). Germline V gives CDR1 KGHSH, CDR2 LQKENI. The CDR3 contains 13 residues. V lost 0 bases, J lost 8 bases, and 8 bases lay in between.

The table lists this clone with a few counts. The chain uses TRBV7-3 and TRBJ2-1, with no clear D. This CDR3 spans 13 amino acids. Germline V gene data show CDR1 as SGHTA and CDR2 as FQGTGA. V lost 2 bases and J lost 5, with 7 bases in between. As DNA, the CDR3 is TGTGCCAGCAGCTTAGCTGGTAACAATGAGCAGTTCTTC. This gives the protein CASSLAGNNEQFF.

The CDR3 region has the DNA TGCGCCACCCTAAAGACTAGCGGCACAGATACGCAGTATTTT. This encodes CATLKTSGTDTQYF. This chain connects TRBV4-3 to TRBJ2-3; 8 bases are shared with TRBD2. J lost 1 base, V lost 10 bases, and 7 bases had no gene match. This CDR3 is built from 14 residues. Germline CDR1 and CDR2: LGHNA and YSLEER.